This T cell receptor beta chain was identified during a study of long-term antiretroviral therapy in people with HIV. Investigators performed immunoSEQ version v3.0 at survey level. Sequenced by immunoSEQ multiplex PCR; TCRdb stores in-frame clones only, minus some. The table has roughly 17,000 clones, about 80% seen once. Findings and limits, study-wide: ART was followed by higher diversity that remained below transplant donor controls. HIV repertoires showed narrower CDR3 length ranges than controls.

Relative to its sample, this clone is medium-sized. Its antigen is currently unknown. This specimen was unsorted PBMCs, taken 0.3 years before starting antiretroviral therapy. The TCR was taken from a man in his fifties or sixties with HIV.

The CDR3 sequence is CASSSGIIYNEQFF. CDR3 coding DNA: TGTGCCAGCAGCTCTGGAATTATTTACAATGAGCAGTTCTTC. The rearrangement uses TRBV7-2 and TRBJ2-1; D remains ambiguous. There are 14 residues in the CDR3. The V and J ends lost 4 bases and 4 bases respectively, with 11 bases between them. Looked up from germline, CDR1 is SGHTA and CDR2 is FQGNSA.